Included here is one TCR beta chain sequence, with context. Data came from immunoSEQ multiplex PCR; TCRdb stores just in-frame clones and leaves some out. The table has under 200,000 clones, roughly 90% seen once; the top ten hold 0.5% to 0.55%. This sample is part of a study of blood T cell repertoires in COVID-19. Study-wide background: Sites in the United States, Italy and Spain provided acute and convalescent COVID-19 samples. T cells, B-cell-depleted T cells, or PBMCs supplied cDNA or gDNA.

V lost 1 base and J lost 4, with 10 bases in between. The CDR3 consists of 15 residues. CDR1 is SEHNR and CDR2 is FQNEAQ in the germline V gene (reference sequence). The sample consisted of peripheral blood. The rearrangement links TRBV7-9 to TRBJ1-4; TRBD1 is a possible D gene (5 bases). The receptor was isolated from a man aged 50-59 years with acute or convalescent COVID-19. This CDR3 reads CASSLGGLVNEKLFF. The CDR3, as DNA: TGTGCCAGCAGCTTAGGGGGACTGGTTAATGAAAAACTGTTTTTT.